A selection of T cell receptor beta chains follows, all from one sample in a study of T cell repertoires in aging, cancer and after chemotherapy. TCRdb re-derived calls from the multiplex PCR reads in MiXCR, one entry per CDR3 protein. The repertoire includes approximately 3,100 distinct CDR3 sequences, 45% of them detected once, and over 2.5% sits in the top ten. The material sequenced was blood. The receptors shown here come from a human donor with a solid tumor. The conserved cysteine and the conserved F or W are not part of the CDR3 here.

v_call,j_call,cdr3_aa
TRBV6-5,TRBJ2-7,ASHPSGTLSDEQY
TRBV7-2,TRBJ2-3,ASSRIGGARSTDTQY
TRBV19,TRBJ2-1,ASSTKRTSDNEQF
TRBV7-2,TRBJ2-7,ASSDRYEQY
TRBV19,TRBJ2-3,ASSLGLASRDTQY
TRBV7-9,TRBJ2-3,ASSRSPGQGPRVDTQY
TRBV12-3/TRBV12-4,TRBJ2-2,ASSQLAGRTGELF
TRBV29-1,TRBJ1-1,SAGGTEAF
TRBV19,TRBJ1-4,ASSMLQGLGEKLF
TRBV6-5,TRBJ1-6,ASSLASGAWNSPLH
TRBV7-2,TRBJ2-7,ASSLGPSSYEQY
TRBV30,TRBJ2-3,AWSKLAGVQDTQY
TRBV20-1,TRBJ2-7,SANRDGVSYEQY
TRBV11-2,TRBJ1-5,ASSLMPQH
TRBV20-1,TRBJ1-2,SARDETFLMRHGYT
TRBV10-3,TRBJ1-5,AIRDAYSNQPQH
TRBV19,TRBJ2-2,ASERTPGKTGELF
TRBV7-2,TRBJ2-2,ASSLGGYTGELF
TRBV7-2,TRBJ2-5,ASSHPGPQETQY
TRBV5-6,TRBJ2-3,ASSLYDTFTDTQY
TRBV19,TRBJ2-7,ASSTSGYEQY
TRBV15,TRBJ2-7,ATSRGAFSYEQY
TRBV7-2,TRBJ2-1,ASSSDKGSYNEQF
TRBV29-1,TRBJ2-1,SVEVAGVNNEQF
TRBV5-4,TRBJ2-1,ASRPGGGNEQF
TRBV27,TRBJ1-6,ASGRLVRDSGRYNSPLH
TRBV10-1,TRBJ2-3,ASPPAGGQDTQY
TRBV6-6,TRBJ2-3,ASRSTSGGDTQY
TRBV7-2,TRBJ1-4,ASSSDLRSGKLF
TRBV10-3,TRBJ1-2,AISESEGRDIY
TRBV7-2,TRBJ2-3,ASSLAGTSSDTQY